A selection of T cell receptor beta chains follows, all from one sample in a study of blood T cell repertoires in COVID-19. Some clones are missing from TCRdb's copy, which holds only in-frame ones; the method was immunoSEQ multiplex PCR. The table has tens of thousands of clones, more than 80% seen once. Sequencing was done on a sample of peripheral blood. These receptors came from a man older than 75 with COVID-19, enrolled during active disease. The conserved cysteine and the conserved F or W are not part of the CDR3 here.

TRBJ2-3 TRBV11-1 13 ASSLRGYNTDTQY
TRBJ2-2 TRBV6-6 12 ASRTGLNTGELF
TRBJ1-2 TRBV5-8 11 ASSSSWDYGYT
TRBJ2-1 TRBV19 14 ASSIPSGATYNEQF
TRBJ1-5 TRBV30 13 AWSVKGGVGQPQH
TRBJ1-1 TRBV5-3 15 ARSLEKTDWSGTEAF
TRBJ2-2 TRBV21-1 13 ASSKRGQGSGELF
TRBJ1-5 TRBV27 10 ASSGPGRPQH
TRBJ2-1 TRBV11-3 10 ASSGARNEQF
TRBJ1-5 TRBV6-1 16 ASSEVGTGRASNQPQH
TRBJ2-1 TRBV10-3 14 AISERLAGGFNEQF
TRBJ2-2 TRBV2 14 ASSDRRQGTTGELF
TRBJ1-1 TRBV14 11 ASSQDFETEAF
TRBJ1-1 TRBV19 13 ASSPRDRGSSEAF
TRBJ2-7 TRBV7-9 12 ASSFGSRTYEQY
TRBJ1-5 TRBV30 12 AWETGGRNQPQH
TRBJ1-4 TRBV30 14 AWTGRVTATNEKLF
TRBJ1-1 TRBV29-1 12 SASREGGNTEAF
TRBJ1-2 TRBV5-1 10 ASSPDTYGYT
TRBJ2-3 TRBV18 16 ASSPTERASGRTDTQY
TRBJ2-2 TRBV30 13 AWRLSDRNTGELF
TRBJ2-2 TRBV5-1 14 ASSLGGTAHTGELF
TRBJ1-5 TRBV3-1/TRBV3-2 13 ASSQDATGGQPQH
TRBJ1-2 TRBV3-1/TRBV3-2 9 ASSQGGGYT
TRBJ1-1 TRBV5-1 13 ASSLAGQMSTEAF
TRBJ2-1 TRBV19 18 ASSIRQGRVAGGSYNEQF
TRBJ1-1 TRBV11-2 15 ASSLSGRTRVETEAF
TRBJ1-2 TRBV19 13 ASSIPRRREGGYT
TRBJ2-7 TRBV11-2 13 ASSLGDRGVYEQY
TRBJ1-5 TRBV19 14 ASSIGAAGGTQPQH